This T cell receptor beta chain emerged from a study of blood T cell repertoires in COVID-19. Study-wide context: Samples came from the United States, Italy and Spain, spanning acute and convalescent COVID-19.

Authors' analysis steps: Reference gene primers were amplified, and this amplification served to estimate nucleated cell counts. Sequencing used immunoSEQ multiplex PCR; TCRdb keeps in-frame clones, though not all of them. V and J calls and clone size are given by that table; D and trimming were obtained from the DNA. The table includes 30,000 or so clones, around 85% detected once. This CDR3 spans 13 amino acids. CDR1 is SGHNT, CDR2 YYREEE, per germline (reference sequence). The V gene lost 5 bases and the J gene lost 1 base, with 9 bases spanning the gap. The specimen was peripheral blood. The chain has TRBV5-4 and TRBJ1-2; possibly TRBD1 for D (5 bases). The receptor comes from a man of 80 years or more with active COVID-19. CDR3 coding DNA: TGTGCCAGCAGTTTAGACAGTAACTATGGCTACACCTTC. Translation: CASSLDSNYGYTF.